This paragraph reports one T cell receptor beta chain. The antigen this receptor binds is unknown. Qualities for individual bases were not recorded, and no much larger clone is one base off. The data originate from a study of beta chain features in type 1 diabetes (dated by TCRdb to 2016 to 2019). About the study as a whole: Mean age, gender distribution, total cell number and subset yield were not different between patients and healthy donors. A total of roughly 100,000,000 sorted cells were examined across all samples, and the number of cells per subset was strongly correlated with RNA yield. The study compared TCRB repertoires of sorted circulating CD4+ T cell subsets between recently diagnosed type 1 diabetes patients and matched healthy donors. Naive and central memory subsets were obtained from all 28 donors, but regulatory and stem cell-like memory subsets were isolated from only 8 patients and roughly eight healthy donors. What the work shows at the level of the full study, not this receptor alone: Patients with type 1 diabetes made fewer insertions and deleted more nucleotides at VDJ recombination sites, implying thymic rearrangement abnormalities. Only small numbers of individuals were included in the HLA sub-analyses, which left unresolved whether HLA type had any influence on TCRB rearrangement. Because cDNA rather than genomic DNA was sequenced, highly expressing activated cells could have been over-represented, although no difference in activation and CD3 levels was found between groups. Shorter templates might have been favored by PCR, but patient and control samples were amplified and corrected together, so both groups would have been affected equally by any skew. A moderate but significant shortening of TCRB CDR3 length was observed in type 1 diabetes patients in all four CD4+ subsets. The naive, central memory and regulatory TCRB repertoires appeared to resemble one another more closely among patients than among healthy donors.

All of the isolated RNA was reverse transcribed with the High Capacity cDNA Reverse Transcription Kit, so expressed TCRB transcripts were sequenced. Deep immunoSEQ sequencing was performed on naive, central memory and regulatory T cell samples, with an average of about 3.6 million total reads per sample. Sorted cells were lysed in RLT buffer and RNA was extracted with DNase-treated RNeasy Micro or Mini kits, depending on cell number. Each cell subset was processed on its own to prevent cross-contamination, while patient and healthy donor samples were processed together. The immunoSEQ multiplex PCR was used to amplify TCRB sequences from cDNA, yielding 87-bp fragments that span the CDR3 region. The amplicons were sequenced using the Illumina HiSeq platform. Processing in the source paper ran as follows. Synthetic template baselines were used to correct PCR bias computationally, reads within Hamming distance 2 were collapsed together, and singletons that could not be merged were discarded. Reads were aligned to IMGT to assign V, D and J genes, CDR3 length, and insertions or deletions at six rearrangement sites. Within each subset, clonotype counts were normalized to the number of sorted cells before true diversity and Gini coefficients were calculated with the tcR R package. The overlap coefficient, calculated on TCRB nucleotide sequences, was used to measure repertoire sharing. The immuneACCESS repertoire file appears here via TCRdb, limited to in-frame rearrangements. These files lack a portion of the clones; in checked studies, under half of the deficit traces to unresolved V genes, and the cause of the others is not known. That table is the source of V, J and clone size, and D and trimming were worked out from the DNA. Present in this sample are fewer than 200,000 clones, 10% to 15% of which were seen just once. In total, the top ten clones hold 0.62% of the sample.

From each donor, a single peripheral blood sample of roughly 0.11 L on average was drawn into heparinised tubes. Using a panel that included CD45RO, CCR7, CD25, CD127, CD95 and CD27, naive, central memory, regulatory and stem cell-like memory CD4+ T cells were sorted on a BD FACSAria II. Every sorted population had a purity above 95%. PBMCs were isolated immediately by Lymphoprep density gradient centrifugation and stained directly without culture. Samples were stained and sorted in pairs, with one healthy donor and one patient per experiment, so that batch effects were minimized. Sample: central memory CD4+ T cells from blood. The TCR comes from a young woman in good health.

The CDR3 amino acid sequence is: CASSQQGETQYF. Here is the DNA: TGTGCCAGCAGCCAACAGGGCGAGACCCAGTACTTC. The chain joins TRBV28 to TRBJ2-5; TRBD1 could be the D gene, as 6 bases match. There are 12 amino acids in the CDR3, from cysteine to phenylalanine inclusive. The CDR3 DNA has 36 bases and is translated from base 1. V is shortened by 6 bases, J by 5 bases, and the region joining them spans 10 bases. The germline V gene sets CDR1 to MDHEN and CDR2 to SYDVKM.